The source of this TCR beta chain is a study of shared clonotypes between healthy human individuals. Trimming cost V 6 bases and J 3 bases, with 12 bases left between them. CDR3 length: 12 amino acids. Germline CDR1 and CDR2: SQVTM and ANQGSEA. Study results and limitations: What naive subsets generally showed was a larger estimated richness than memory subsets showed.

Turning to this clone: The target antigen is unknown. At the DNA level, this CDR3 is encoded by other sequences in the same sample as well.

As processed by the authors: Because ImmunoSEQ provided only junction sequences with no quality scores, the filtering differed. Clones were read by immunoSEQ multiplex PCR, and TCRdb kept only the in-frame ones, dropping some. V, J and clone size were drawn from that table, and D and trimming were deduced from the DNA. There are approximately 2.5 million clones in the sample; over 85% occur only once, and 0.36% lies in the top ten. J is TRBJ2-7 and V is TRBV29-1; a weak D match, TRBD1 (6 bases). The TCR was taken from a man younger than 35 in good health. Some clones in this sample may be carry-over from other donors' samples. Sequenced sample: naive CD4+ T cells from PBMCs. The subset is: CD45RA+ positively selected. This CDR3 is CSVRQGLYEQYF. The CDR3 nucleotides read TGCAGCGTCCGCCAGGGGCTCTACGAGCAGTACTTC.